This is a list of T cell receptor beta chains from one sample in a study of blood T cell repertoires in COVID-19. TCRdb keeps only in-frame clones here, not all; method: immunoSEQ multiplex PCR. The sample holds more than 40,000 clones, approximately 89% seen once. The sample consisted of peripheral blood. The receptors were sampled from a man aged 55-75 years with active or convalescent COVID-19. Each CDR3 is given with its conserved first and last residue. Fields, in order: V gene, J gene, clone size, D gene, CDR3 DNA, CDR3 protein. A D gene is named only where the DNA matches it firmly. Rows give clone size only sometimes, using once, few, many, or a class for an expanded clone.

TRBV4-1	TRBJ2-5	many	-	TGCGCCAGCAGCCAAGTGTACCGGGAACAAGAGACCCAGTACTTC	CASSQVYREQETQYF
TRBV7-9	TRBJ2-2	-	TRBD1	TGTGCCAGCAGCTTACAAGGGACAGGGGGAAACACCGGGGAGCTGTTTTTT	CASSLQGTGGNTGELFF
TRBV30	TRBJ1-2	-	-	TGTGCCTGGAGATGGCAGATCTATGGCTACACCTTC	CAWRWQIYGYTF
TRBV9	TRBJ2-7	-	-	TGTGCCAGCAGCGTAGGAGTATCCTACGAGCAGTACTTC	CASSVGVSYEQYF
TRBV18	TRBJ2-2	once	TRBD1	TGTGCCAGCTCACCGAGTTCGGGACAGGGGAACACCGGGGAGCTGTTTTTT	CASSPSSGQGNTGELFF
TRBV3-1/TRBV3-2	TRBJ2-3	-	-	TGTGCCAGCAGCCAAATGTCGCGGGACCCAGATACGCAGTATTTT	CASSQMSRDPDTQYF
TRBV19	TRBJ2-2	-	-	TGTGCCAGTAGTATAAGGCAGGGCGCCGGGGAGCTGTTTTTT	CASSIRQGAGELFF
TRBV5-4	TRBJ1-6	many	-	TGTGCCAGCAGCACATATAATTCACCCCTCCACTTT	CASSTYNSPLHF
TRBV5-3	TRBJ2-3	-	-	TGTGCCAGAAGCTTTCCGGGACATGTCCCCCAACAGGGAGATACGCAGTATTTT	CARSFPGHVPQQGDTQYF
TRBV29-1	TRBJ2-1	-	TRBD1	TGCAGCACCCGGTGGGACAGGGGGCAGTTCTTC	CSTRWDRGQFF
TRBV6-4	TRBJ2-6	-	-	TGTGCCAGCAGTGACCCAATCGGGCCAGGGCGCTCTGGGGCCAACGTCCTGACTTTC	CASSDPIGPGRSGANVLTF
TRBV7-2	TRBJ2-7	-	TRBD2	TGTGCCAGCAGCTCCTCTCTAGCGGGCTACGAGCAGTACTTC	CASSSSLAGYEQYF
TRBV6-1	TRBJ1-6	-	TRBD1	TGTGCCAGCAGTGAAGTGGGACAGTTTAATTCACCCCTCCACTTT	CASSEVGQFNSPLHF
TRBV5-6	TRBJ1-5	once	-	TGTGCCAGCAGCACCTGGCCACTTTCCCTAGATCAGCCCCAGCATTTT	CASSTWPLSLDQPQHF
TRBV7-3	TRBJ1-2	-	TRBD1	TGTGCCAGCAGCCCCACTAGACAGGGTGGCTACACCTTC	CASSPTRQGGYTF
TRBV11-2	TRBJ2-1	-	-	TGTGCCAGCAGCCAGATCGGAGGGGGCCTTTCCGAGCAGTTCTTC	CASSQIGGGLSEQFF
TRBV30	TRBJ2-5	-	-	TGTGCCTGGAGTGTAAAGGGAGGAGAGACCCAGTACTTC	CAWSVKGGETQYF
TRBV6-5	TRBJ1-6	-	-	TGTGCCAGCAGTTACCGGGAGTATAATTCACCCCTCCACTTT	CASSYREYNSPLHF
TRBV5-1	TRBJ1-2	-	TRBD1	TGCGCCAGCAGCCCCGAACCGGGACAGGGCTTAAGTGGCTACACCTTC	CASSPEPGQGLSGYTF
TRBV7-9	TRBJ1-2	-	TRBD1	TGTGCCAGCAGCCCCTGGACAGGGGGTTTGCAAGGCTACACCTTC	CASSPWTGGLQGYTF
TRBV6-5	TRBJ2-7	-	TRBD1	TGTGCCAGCAGTCCGGGACAGGGACATGCTCAGTACTTC	CASSPGQGHAQYF
TRBV5-6	TRBJ1-2	-	-	TGTGCCAGCAGCGTCGGGACTCTTGGCTACACCTTC	CASSVGTLGYTF
TRBV28	TRBJ1-5	-	TRBD1	TGTGCCAGCAGTCCAAACAGGGGCGGGGGCAATCAGCCCCAGCATTTT	CASSPNRGGGNQPQHF
TRBV6-2/TRBV6-3	TRBJ2-1	-	-	TGTGCCAGCAGTTACACCCCACAGTTCTCCGATGAGCAGTTCTTC	CASSYTPQFSDEQFF
TRBV18	TRBJ2-3	-	-	TGTGCCAGCTCACCACGCGCTAGCCAGAGCACAGATACGCAGTATTTT	CASSPRASQSTDTQYF
TRBV18	TRBJ1-4	once	-	TGTGCCAGCTCGGAAACGACAGTTCCTAATGAAAAACTGTTTTTT	CASSETTVPNEKLFF